This entry concerns a single T cell receptor (beta chain). Original processing methods: Amplification of reference gene primers was used by the study to estimate nucleated cell counts. Clones were read by immunoSEQ multiplex PCR, and TCRdb kept only the in-frame ones, dropping some. Clone size and V and J calls were adopted from that table, with D and trimming inferred from the DNA. The sample lists around 430,000 clones; 88% were seen once. This CDR3 spans 15 amino acids. V gave up 7 bases and J gave up 5 bases; unmatched junction bases: 10. CDR1 and CDR2 (germline): SQVTM, ANQGSEA. The data originate from a study of blood T cell repertoires in COVID-19.

The chain links TRBV29-1 to TRBJ2-3; 12 nucleotides line up with TRBD2. Material for sequencing was peripheral blood. The receptor was isolated from a woman aged 45-65 years with COVID-19, enrolled during active disease. The CDR3 here is CSAITMTSGGDTQYF. The DNA for the CDR3 is TGCAGCGCTATTACAATGACTAGCGGGGGAGATACGCAGTATTTT.